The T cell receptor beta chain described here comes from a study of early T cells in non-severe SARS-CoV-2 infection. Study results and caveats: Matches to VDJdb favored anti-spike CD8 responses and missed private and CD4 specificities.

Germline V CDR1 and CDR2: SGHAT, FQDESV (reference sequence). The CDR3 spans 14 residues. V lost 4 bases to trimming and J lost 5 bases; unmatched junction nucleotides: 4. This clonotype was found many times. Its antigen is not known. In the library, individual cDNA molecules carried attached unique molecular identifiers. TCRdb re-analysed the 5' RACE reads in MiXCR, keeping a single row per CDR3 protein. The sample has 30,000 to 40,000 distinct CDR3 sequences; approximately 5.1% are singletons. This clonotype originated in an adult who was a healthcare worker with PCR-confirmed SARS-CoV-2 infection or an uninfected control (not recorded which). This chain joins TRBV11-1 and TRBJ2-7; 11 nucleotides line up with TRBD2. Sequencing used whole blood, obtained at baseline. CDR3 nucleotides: TGTGCCAGCAGCTCACTAGCGGGAGAACACGAGCAGTACTTC. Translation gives CASSSLAGEHEQYF.